This is a list of T cell receptor beta chains from one sample in a study of blood T cell repertoires in COVID-19. Repertoires were generated with immunoSEQ multiplex PCR, while TCRdb's copy carries only in-frame clones and drops some. This sample has tens of thousands of clones, with just under 80% found just once. Sequencing was carried out using peripheral blood. Receptors were obtained from a human donor with active or convalescent COVID-19. The donor label of this sample is uncertain. CDR3s include the opening cysteine and the closing phenylalanine or tryptophan. The order of the fields is D gene, J gene, clone size, V gene, CDR3 DNA, CDR3 protein. D genes are given only for firm matches. Clone size is given for some rows only: seen once, a few or many times, or a class if the clone is expanded.

>NA|TRBJ2-7|NA|TRBV30
TGTGCCTGGAGTGCGGACAGTGATACCTACGAGCAGTACTTC
CAWSADSDTYEQYF
>NA|TRBJ1-2|NA|TRBV6-6
TGTGCCAGCAGTTCCCCGTCCGGGGGGGGCGGCTACACCTTC
CASSSPSGGGGYTF
>NA|TRBJ2-5|NA|TRBV20-1
TGCAGTGGCAACCTCGGGGAGACCCAGTACTTC
CSGNLGETQYF
>TRBD1|TRBJ1-1|NA|TRBV5-1
TGCGCCAGCAGCATACAGGGGGAGAACACTGAAGCTTTCTTT
CASSIQGENTEAFF
>NA|TRBJ2-1|NA|TRBV3-1/TRBV3-2
TGTGCCAGCAGCCAACCGGGGCCGGCGGGGGAGCAGTTCTTC
CASSQPGPAGEQFF
>NA|TRBJ2-5|NA|TRBV3-1/TRBV3-2
TGTGCCAGCAGCCTCCGCTCAGGGCAAGAGACCCAGTACTTC
CASSLRSGQETQYF
>NA|TRBJ1-3|NA|TRBV10-3
TGTGCCATCAGTGAGGCGGAGTTCTCTGGAAACACCATATATTTT
CAISEAEFSGNTIYF
>TRBD2|TRBJ2-5|NA|TRBV18
TGTGCCAGCTCCGGGACTAGCGACCAAGAGACCCAGTACTTC
CASSGTSDQETQYF
>TRBD2|TRBJ2-1|NA|TRBV20-1
TGCAGTGCTAGTCAGGCTAGCGGGAGCCCCCATGAGCAGTTCTTC
CSASQASGSPHEQFF
>NA|TRBJ2-5|NA|TRBV5-1
TGCGCCAGCAGCGGATCTTCGGGGGAGACCCAGTACTTC
CASSGSSGETQYF
>NA|TRBJ2-1|NA|TRBV7-3
TGTGCCAGCAGCCCTACTTCCGCTCCCTACAATGAGCAGTTCTTC
CASSPTSAPYNEQFF
>TRBD1|TRBJ1-2|NA|TRBV30
TGTGCCTGGAGTGTTGGTCAGGGGGTCTATGGCTACACCTTC
CAWSVGQGVYGYTF
>TRBD1|TRBJ1-1|NA|TRBV6-2/TRBV6-3
TGTGCCAGCAGTTACCAGGGGGGACCTGAAGCTTTCTTT
CASSYQGGPEAFF
>TRBD2|TRBJ2-7|NA|TRBV9
TGTGCCAGCAGCCAAACTAGCGGGAGTGTTTACGAGCAGTACTTC
CASSQTSGSVYEQYF
>TRBD2|TRBJ2-2|NA|TRBV4-3
TGCGCCAGCAGCCGGCTAGCGGGAGACACCGGGGAGCTGTTTTTT
CASSRLAGDTGELFF
>NA|TRBJ1-2|NA|TRBV19
TGTGCCACTCTGGGGCCTCAGGGGCATGGCTACACCTTC
CATLGPQGHGYTF
>NA|TRBJ2-7|NA|TRBV5-4
TGTGCCAGCAGCCCCGGTCTCTACGAGCAGTACTTC
CASSPGLYEQYF
>NA|TRBJ2-3|NA|TRBV7-2
TGTGCCAGCAGCTTAGGGCCCCTCCCAGATACGCAGTATTTT
CASSLGPLPDTQYF
>NA|TRBJ1-1|NA|TRBV5-5
TGTGCCAGCAGCCCATCCCTAAGACAGTCGAACACTGAAGCTTTCTTT
CASSPSLRQSNTEAFF
>NA|TRBJ1-5|NA|TRBV11-2
TGTGCCAGCAGCTTAGGAGGGACACCGTTTTATTATAGCAATCAGCCCCAGCATTTT
CASSLGGTPFYYSNQPQHF
>NA|TRBJ2-5|few|TRBV14
TGTGCCAGCAGCCAAGACGGGGCAGGGGCTAGGGAGACCCAGTACTTC
CASSQDGAGARETQYF
>NA|TRBJ1-3|few|TRBV28
TGTGCCAGCACCATGCCGGGGGCTGGAAACACCATATATTTT
CASTMPGAGNTIYF
>TRBD2|TRBJ2-7|NA|TRBV7-3
TGTGCCAGCAGCCCGGGACTAGCGGGCGCCTACGAGCAGTACTTC
CASSPGLAGAYEQYF
>TRBD1|TRBJ2-7|NA|TRBV30
TGTGCCTGGAGTGATTACAGGGGGCAACCCTTCGAGCAGTACTTC
CAWSDYRGQPFEQYF
>NA|TRBJ2-4|NA|TRBV15
TGTGCCACCAGCAGAGATGTCAGTAGGGGAAACATTCAGTACTTC
CATSRDVSRGNIQYF
>TRBD2|TRBJ2-1|NA|TRBV19
TGTGCCAGTAGTCCCGGGGGGTTTTACAATGAGCAGTTCTTC
CASSPGGFYNEQFF
>NA|TRBJ1-1|NA|TRBV6-1
TGTGCCAGCAGTGAGTTCAATCCCCCTGAAGCTTTCTTT
CASSEFNPPEAFF
>TRBD1|TRBJ1-5|NA|TRBV6-2/TRBV6-3
TGTGCCAGCAGTTACTACAGGGGTGGGCAGCCCCAGCATTTT
CASSYYRGGQPQHF
>TRBD1|TRBJ2-7|few|TRBV11-3
TGTGCCAGCAGCTCGGGACAGGGAATCTACGAGCAGTACTTC
CASSSGQGIYEQYF
>NA|TRBJ1-4|few|TRBV9
TGTGCCAGCAGCGTAGATTGGGCTTCTAATGAAAAACTGTTTTTT
CASSVDWASNEKLFF
>NA|TRBJ1-6|few|TRBV5-1
TGCGCCAGCAGCTTGGGACAGCAAAACAATTCACCCCTCCACTTT
CASSLGQQNNSPLHF
>NA|TRBJ1-6|NA|TRBV10-2
TGCGCCCGCCCTGGGCAGGCGAGCTCCTATAATTCACCCCTCCACTTT
CARPGQASSYNSPLHF
>TRBD1|TRBJ1-2|few|TRBV7-9
TGTGCCAGCAGCTTAGAGACAGGGGACTATGGCTACACCTTC
CASSLETGDYGYTF
>NA|TRBJ1-2|NA|TRBV5-6
TGTGCCAGCAGCTTGGGCGGCAACTATGGCTACACCTTC
CASSLGGNYGYTF
>TRBD2|TRBJ2-7|NA|TRBV9
TGTGCCAGCAGCGTAGGAATAGCGGGAGTAACCGAGCAGTACTTC
CASSVGIAGVTEQYF
>TRBD1|TRBJ1-5|NA|TRBV19
TGTGCCAGTAGCCCGGGACAGGCCACTAATCAGCCCCAGCATTTT
CASSPGQATNQPQHF
>TRBD1|TRBJ1-3|once|TRBV7-2
TGTGCCAGCAGCAGGGACAGGGGCCCGTCCTCTGGAAACACCATATATTTT
CASSRDRGPSSGNTIYF
>TRBD2|TRBJ2-3|NA|TRBV27
TGTGCCAGCAGGCCCCCGGGACTAGGTTGGGCAGATACGCAGTATTTT
CASRPPGLGWADTQYF
>NA|TRBJ1-1|NA|TRBV4-1
TGCGCCAGCAGCCGGGGGGGCAACACTGAAGCTTTCTTT
CASSRGGNTEAFF
>NA|TRBJ1-2|NA|TRBV7-8
TGTGCCAGCAGCCGAGTCGGCGGAGACTATGGCTACACCTTC
CASSRVGGDYGYTF
>NA|TRBJ1-2|NA|TRBV28
TGTGCCAGCAGTTTATCAGGGGTGGGCGGCTACACCTTC
CASSLSGVGGYTF
>NA|TRBJ1-4|NA|TRBV10-3
TGTGCCATCAGTGTAGAGCCGGGGGGGTCTAATGAAAAACTGTTTTTT
CAISVEPGGSNEKLFF
>TRBD1|TRBJ2-1|NA|TRBV19
TGTGCCAGTAGTGGGACCGGGACAGGGGTCAATGAGCAGTTCTTC
CASSGTGTGVNEQFF
>NA|TRBJ1-1|NA|TRBV7-6
TGTGCCAGCAGCTCGGACATGAACGCTGAAGCTTTCTTT
CASSSDMNAEAFF
>NA|TRBJ1-2|NA|TRBV27
TGTGCCAGCAGTTTATCGAACTCCATAGGAGCTAACTATGGCTACACCTTC
CASSLSNSIGANYGYTF